Listed below are T cell receptor beta chains from one sample, sequenced in a study of T-cell reconstitution after alpha-beta-depleted transplantation in children. From the PCR reads, TCRdb called clonotypes with MiXCR, one entry per CDR3 protein. The profile shows about 580,000 distinct CDR3 sequences, about 23% of them singletons. Here the sequenced sample was PBMCs, mostly from graft donor cells, taken 360 days after TCRalphabeta/CD19-depleted stem cell transplant. The source of these receptors is a boy in the first two years of life who had a stem cell transplant for acute myeloid leukemia, so the T cells may come from the graft donor. The CDR3 runs from the conserved cysteine through the conserved F or W. D genes are given only for firm matches. Rows give clone size only sometimes, using once, few, many, or a class for an expanded clone.

clone_size: few; j_call: TRBJ2-3; d_call: TRBD2; v_call: TRBV3-1; cdr3_aa: CASSQDRGGGREDTQYF; cdr3_nt: TGTGCCAGCAGCCAAGATCGGGGCGGGGGAAGGGAAGATACGCAGTATTTT
clone_size: many; j_call: TRBJ2-1; d_call: TRBD2; v_call: TRBV20-1; cdr3_aa: CSARDVIGLAGYNEQFF; cdr3_nt: TGCAGTGCTAGAGATGTAATTGGACTAGCGGGGTACAATGAGCAGTTCTTC
clone_size: many; j_call: TRBJ2-1; d_call: -; v_call: TRBV29-1; cdr3_aa: CSVVPGSYNEQFF; cdr3_nt: TGCAGCGTTGTTCCAGGGTCCTACAATGAGCAGTTCTTC
clone_size: many; j_call: TRBJ1-3; d_call: -; v_call: TRBV29-1; cdr3_aa: CSVAGSGNTIYF; cdr3_nt: TGCAGCGTTGCAGGGTCTGGAAACACCATATATTTT
clone_size: -; j_call: TRBJ1-6; d_call: -; v_call: TRBV5-1; cdr3_aa: CASSLVRSSYNSPLHF; cdr3_nt: TGCGCCAGCAGCTTGGTGAGGAGCTCCTATAATTCACCCCTCCACTTT
clone_size: -; j_call: TRBJ2-1; d_call: TRBD2; v_call: TRBV5-6; cdr3_aa: CASSLPRGGVDEQFF; cdr3_nt: TGTGCCAGCAGCTTGCCTCGGGGAGGGGTGGATGAGCAGTTCTTC
clone_size: many; j_call: TRBJ2-3; d_call: -; v_call: TRBV12-3/TRBV12-4; cdr3_aa: CASSLSQGSVDTQYF; cdr3_nt: TGTGCCAGCAGTTTAAGCCAGGGGTCGGTAGATACGCAGTATTTT
clone_size: many; j_call: TRBJ1-1; d_call: -; v_call: TRBV5-1; cdr3_aa: CASSEGAPLNTEAFF; cdr3_nt: TGCGCCAGCAGCGAAGGGGCACCCCTGAACACTGAAGCTTTCTTT
clone_size: few; j_call: TRBJ1-3; d_call: -; v_call: TRBV12-3/TRBV12-4; cdr3_aa: CASSPHGGNTIYF; cdr3_nt: TGTGCCAGCAGCCCTCACGGGGGAAACACCATATATTTT
clone_size: -; j_call: TRBJ2-2; d_call: -; v_call: TRBV18; cdr3_aa: CASSPTRDSNTGELFF; cdr3_nt: TGTGCCAGCTCACCGACAAGGGACTCCAACACCGGGGAGCTGTTTTTT